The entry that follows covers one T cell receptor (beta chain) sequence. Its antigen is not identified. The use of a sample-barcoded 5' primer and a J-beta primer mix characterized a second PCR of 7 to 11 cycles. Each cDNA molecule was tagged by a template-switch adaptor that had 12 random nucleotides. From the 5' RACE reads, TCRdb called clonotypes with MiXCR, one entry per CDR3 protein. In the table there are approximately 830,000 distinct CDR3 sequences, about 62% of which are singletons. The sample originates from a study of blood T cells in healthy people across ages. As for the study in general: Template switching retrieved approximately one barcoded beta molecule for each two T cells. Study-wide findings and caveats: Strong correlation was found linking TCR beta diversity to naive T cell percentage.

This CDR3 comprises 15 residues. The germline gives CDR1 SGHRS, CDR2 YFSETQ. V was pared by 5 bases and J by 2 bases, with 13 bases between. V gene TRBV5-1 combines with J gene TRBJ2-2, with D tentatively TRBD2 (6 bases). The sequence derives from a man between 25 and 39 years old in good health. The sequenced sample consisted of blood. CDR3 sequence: CASSWLGGNTGELFF. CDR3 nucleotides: TGCGCCAGCAGTTGGCTGGGGGGAAACACCGGGGAGCTGTTTTTT.